The 24 T cell receptor beta chains presented below share a single source sample, sequenced in a study of shared clonotypes between healthy human individuals. Generated by immunoSEQ multiplex PCR, the TCRdb table keeps only in-frame clones and is missing some. The sample lists more than 1 million clones; 75% to 85% were seen once. The sequencing input was memory CD4+ T cells from PBMCs. Subset meaning: CD45RA-negative fraction. These receptors all come from a man younger than 35 in good health. Some clones in this sample may be carry-over from other donors' samples.

The genes are TRBV5-1 and TRBJ2-2; D call uncertain. V shed 0 bases and J shed 7 bases, with 7 bases lying between them. The V gene's germline CDR1 is SGHRS and CDR2 YFSETQ. This CDR3 contains 13 residues. In DNA, the CDR3 is TGCGCCAGCAGCTTGGCTACGGTCGGGGAGCTGTTTTTT. It is translated as CASSLATVGELFF.

V gene TRBV28 combines with J gene TRBJ2-3; D is unclear. The CDR3 has 13 residues. V lost 10 bases and J 0 bases, leaving 11 bases between the germline ends. Looked up from germline, CDR1 is MDHEN and CDR2 is SYDVKM. CDR3 nucleotide sequence: TGTGCCACCTCTGACATAAGCACAGATACGCAGTATTTT. It is translated as CATSDISTDTQYF.

The chain is built from TRBV9 and TRBJ2-1, with D possibly TRBD2 on 5 matching bases. This CDR3 has 13 residues. Trimming removed 1 base at V and 7 bases at J, with 9 bases between. Germline V gene sequence: CDR1 SGDLS, CDR2 YYNGEE. CDR3 amino acids: CASSVRETNEQFF. The CDR3 bases are TGTGCCAGCAGCGTAAGGGAGACAAATGAGCAGTTCTTC.

The chain uses TRBV7-2 and TRBJ2-3; D remains ambiguous. This CDR3 region has 12 residues. CDR1 is SGHTA and CDR2 is FQGNSA in the germline V gene. Trimming left V 5 bases short and J 5 bases short, with 8 bases between. The DNA for the CDR3 is TGTGCCAGCAGCGTCCCGAGAGATACGCAGTATTTT. It encodes CASSVPRDTQYF.

J is TRBJ1-3 and V is TRBV6-6; 9 nucleotides match TRBD1. The CDR3 runs to 14 residues. Germline CDR1 is MNHNY and CDR2 is SVGAGI (reference sequence). Trimming at V came to 10 bases and at J to 8 bases, leaving 12 bases not matched to a gene. CDR3 residues: CATASGTGIHTIYF. In DNA, the CDR3 is TGTGCCACCGCTTCCGGGACAGGGATACACACCATATATTTT.

The V and J genes are TRBV5-1 and TRBJ2-1; 7 bases agree with TRBD2. With V trimmed by 2 bases and J by 1 base, 3 bases remained unmatched. The length of the CDR3 is 15 residues. Germline values: CDR1 SGHRS, CDR2 YFSETQ. CDR3 coding DNA: TGCGCCAGCAGCTTTGCGGGAGCTTCCTACAATGAGCAGTTCTTC. Translation gives CASSFAGASYNEQFF.

The chain couples TRBV6-6 to TRBJ2-7, with no clear D. This CDR3 has 12 amino acids. V was clipped by 6 bases and J by 2 bases, with 8 bases between them. The germline CDR1 and CDR2 sequences are MNHNY and SVGAGI (reference sequence). CDR3 sequence (DNA): TGTGCCAGCAGCAGGTCACCCTACGAGCAGTACTTC. Protein: CASSRSPYEQYF.

This clone was detected only once. This same CDR3 is encoded by further DNA sequences in the sample. The V gene is TRBV5-1, the J gene TRBJ2-7; 8 nucleotides match TRBD1. CDR1 SGHRS and CDR2 YFSETQ come from the germline V gene. The CDR3 loop spans 13 amino acids. After removal of 7 bases from V and 2 bases from J, the junction contained 5 bases not matched to a gene. The chain's CDR3 is CASSGQGPYEQYF. DNA for the CDR3: TGCGCCAGCTCCGGACAGGGTCCCTACGAGCAGTACTTC.

About this clone itself: One end of the junction does not line up with germline, which may come from a read error. Other DNA sequences within the sample encode an identical CDR3. V gene TRBV5-4 combines with J gene TRBJ2-7; D uncertain. This CDR3 comprises 15 residues. Germline CDR1 is SGHNT and CDR2 is YYREEE (reference sequence). CDR3 sequence (DNA): TGTGCCAGCAGCCTCCGGGTCTTCGAGAACGACGAGCAGTATTTC. This codes for CASSLRVFENDEQYF.

Turning to this clone: Other DNA sequences in the same sample also yield this CDR3. The J gene is TRBJ1-5, the V gene TRBV18; maybe TRBD1 (6 bases). V lost 3 bases to trimming and J lost 7 bases, with 10 bases between them. Germline values: CDR1 KGHSH, CDR2 LQKENI. The CDR3 covers 13 residues. The CDR3, as DNA: TGTGCCAGCTCACCCGACAGGAACCAGCCCCAGCATTTT. It yields the protein CASSPDRNQPQHF.

The chain carries TRBV11-1 and TRBJ2-5; weak D call: TRBD2 (5 bases). Germline CDR1 is SGHAT and CDR2 is FQDESV (reference sequence). The V end lost 5 bases, the J end lost 2 bases, and 18 bases lay between the germline ends. The CDR3 runs 16 residues. As DNA, the CDR3 is TGTGCCAGCAGCCCACGAGAGGGCGCTTCTCAAGAGACCCAGTACTTC. This sequence encodes CASSPREGASQETQYF.

This sequence joins TRBV5-1 and TRBJ1-4, with TRBD1 matching 9 bases. The CDR3 spans 15 residues. Germline V gene data show CDR1 as SGHRS and CDR2 as YFSETQ. V was pared by 4 bases and J by 8 bases, with 9 bases of the junction left unmatched. The CDR3, as DNA: TGCGCCAGCAGCGGGAACACAGGGGGCCGAGAAAAACTGTTTTTT. Protein product: CASSGNTGGREKLFF.

V usage is TRBV28 and J usage is TRBJ2-7, with 7 positions matching TRBD1. The CDR3 length is 17 residues. The germline gives CDR1 MDHEN, CDR2 SYDVKM. V was pared by 4 bases and J by 3 bases, with 15 bases of the junction left unmatched. CDR3 sequence: CASSSPTGQLGVYEQYF. The DNA for the CDR3 is TGTGCCAGCAGTTCCCCGACAGGGCAACTTGGCGTCTACGAGCAGTACTTC.

This chain connects TRBV4-3 to TRBJ2-7, with D unresolved. Germline-derived CDR1 and CDR2 are LGHNA and YSLEER. V lost 0 bases and J lost 1, with 7 bases in between. The CDR3 covers 14 residues. The chain's CDR3 is CASSQDDTSYEQYF. The CDR3 coding sequence is TGCGCCAGCAGCCAAGATGACACATCCTACGAGCAGTACTTC.

The chain employs TRBV7-7 and TRBJ2-5; D is undetermined. Trimming took 5 bases from V and 8 from J, leaving 18 bases between them. This CDR3 has 14 amino acids. The germline CDR1 and CDR2 sequences are SSHAT and FNYEAQ (reference sequence). DNA for the CDR3: TGTGCCAGCAGCCCAAGCGCCGATTCCGGCACCCAGTACTTC. Encoded protein: CASSPSADSGTQYF.

The rearrangement links TRBV5-1 to TRBJ2-7; 10 bases agree with TRBD1. CDR1 SGHRS and CDR2 YFSETQ come from the germline V gene. The CDR3 runs to 18 residues. The J segment lost 0 bases and the V segment lost 4 bases, leaving 13 bases of the junction unmatched. The CDR3 sequence: CASSKGWGTGATSYEQYF. The CDR3 bases are TGCGCCAGCAGCAAGGGGTGGGGGACAGGGGCGACCTCCTACGAGCAGTACTTC.

The chain has TRBV7-9 and TRBJ2-3; perhaps TRBD2 as D (5 bases). The CDR3 sequence is 15 residues long. CDR1 SEHNR and CDR2 FQNEAQ come from the germline V gene (reference sequence). V was shortened by 2 bases and J by 8 bases, with 17 bases between the two germline ends. The CDR3 protein is CASSLRLESAGTQYF. The CDR3 nucleotides are TGTGCCAGCAGCTTACGGTTAGAGTCGGCGGGTACGCAGTATTTT.

The CDR3 sequence: CASSLSTGIWADTQYF. DNA of the CDR3: TGTGCCAGCAGTTTATCGACAGGGATTTGGGCAGATACGCAGTATTTT. The rearrangement uses TRBV28 and TRBJ2-3; 7 bases map to TRBD1. V was clipped by 1 base and J by 4 bases; unmatched bases: 8. The CDR3 sequence is 16 residues long. Germline V gene lookup returns CDR1 MDHEN and CDR2 SYDVKM.

Only one count was recorded for this clone. This chain connects TRBV28 to TRBJ1-5; D perhaps matches TRBD1 (6 bases). V was pared by 9 bases and J by 0 bases, with 27 bases between. Germline values: CDR1 MDHEN, CDR2 SYDVKM. The CDR3 sequence is 19 residues long. In DNA, the CDR3 is TGTGCCAGTACAACCATTAAGGGACATCTGGCTGGTAGCAATCAGCCCCAGCATTTT. It translates to CASTTIKGHLAGSNQPQHF. The full variable domain, with the rest looked up from reference TRBV28 and TRBJ1-5, is DVKVTQSSRYLVKRTGEKVFLECVQDMDHENMFWYRQDPGLGLRLIYFSYDVKMKEKGDIPEGYSVSREKKERFSLILESASTNQTSMYLCASTTIKGHLAGSNQPQHFGDGTRLSIL.

J is TRBJ2-5 and V is TRBV4-1; possibly TRBD1 for D (5 bases). Germline assignment: CDR1 MGHRA and CDR2 YSYEKL. V lost 4 bases and J lost 3, with 12 bases in between. The CDR3 sequence is 14 residues long. The CDR3 region has the DNA TGCGCCAGCAGCCCCATGGGGCTGAAAGAGACCCAGTACTTC. It is translated as CASSPMGLKETQYF.

The chain combines TRBV4-1 with TRBJ2-1, with D possibly TRBD2 on 5 matching bases. The V end was cut by 2 bases, the J end by 2 bases, with 16 bases between. This CDR3 region has 17 residues. Germline V gives CDR1 MGHRA, CDR2 YSYEKL. The CDR3 region has the DNA TGCGCCAGCAGCCAATACCTTAGTATAGCGCCCTACAATGAGCAGTTCTTC. This gives the protein CASSQYLSIAPYNEQFF.

The rearrangement uses TRBV9 and TRBJ2-2, with 8 bases lining up with TRBD2. The V segment lost 2 bases and the J segment 4 bases; nucleotides outside the gene matches: 10. The CDR3 length is 17 residues. Germline V lookup: CDR1 SGDLS, CDR2 YYNGEE. CDR3 region: CASSVSSGRGGTGELFF. DNA for the CDR3: TGTGCCAGCAGCGTTAGCTCCGGGAGGGGAGGCACCGGGGAGCTGTTTTTT.

The genes are TRBV9 and TRBJ2-7, with a weak D call TRBD2 (5 bases). The V end lost 0 bases, the J end lost 2 bases, and 15 bases lay between the germline ends. Germline CDR1 is SGDLS and CDR2 is YYNGEE. CDR3 length: 16 amino acids. The CDR3 bases are TGTGCCAGCAGCGTAGGGTCGGCAGCGGCCACCTACGAGCAGTACTTC. This codes for CASSVGSAAATYEQYF.

This clone was seen a handful of times. This sample also contains other DNA sequences that code for the same CDR3. The gene calls are TRBV18 and TRBJ2-6; 11 bases align to TRBD1. Trimming removed 3 bases from V and 0 bases from J; junction bases left unmatched: 1. Germline-derived CDR1 and CDR2 are KGHSH and LQKENI. The CDR3 has 17 residues. The CDR3 loop reads CASSPGTGGSGANVLTF. CDR3 coding DNA: TGTGCCAGCTCACCGGGGACAGGGGGCTCTGGGGCCAACGTCCTGACTTTC.